This is a list of T cell receptor beta chains from one sample in a study of shared clonotypes between healthy human individuals. Repertoires were generated with immunoSEQ multiplex PCR, while TCRdb's copy carries only in-frame clones and drops some. The sample consists of about 2.1 million clones, about 92% of them appearing once. Sequencing input: naive CD8+ T cells from PBMCs. These receptors came from a man aged 18 to 30 in good health. Some clones in this sample may be carry-over from other donors' samples. Each CDR3 is given with its conserved first and last residue. The order of the fields is V gene, clone size, J gene, D gene, CDR3 DNA, CDR3 protein. The D gene is left open where the match is weak. Rows give clone size only sometimes, using once, few, many, or a class for an expanded clone.

V: TRBV5-8
size: NA
J: TRBJ2-5
D: TRBD1
DNA: TGTGCCAGCAGCTGGGGACAGGGGGAACTATCAGAGACCCAGTACTTC
CDR3: CASSWGQGELSETQYF

V: TRBV19
size: NA
J: TRBJ1-2
D: TRBD1
DNA: TGTGCCAGTAGTATCGTACAGGGGGTTCACTATGGCTACACCTTC
CDR3: CASSIVQGVHYGYTF

V: TRBV19
size: NA
J: TRBJ1-1
D: NA
DNA: TGTGCCAGTACCCTGGCGGGGAACACTGAAGCTTTCTTT
CDR3: CASTLAGNTEAFF

V: TRBV27
size: once
J: TRBJ2-2
D: NA
DNA: TGTGCCAGCAGTTTATTTTCTACCGGGGAGCTGTTTTTT
CDR3: CASSLFSTGELFF

V: TRBV11-2
size: NA
J: TRBJ2-1
D: TRBD2
DNA: TGTGCCAGCAGCCTACCCCTGGCGGGAGACAATGAGCAGTTCTTC
CDR3: CASSLPLAGDNEQFF

V: TRBV5-6
size: NA
J: TRBJ1-1
D: TRBD1
DNA: TGTGCCAGCAGCTTGGGAGGGGGCAACACTGAAGCTTTCTTT
CDR3: CASSLGGGNTEAFF

V: TRBV30
size: once
J: TRBJ2-2
D: NA
DNA: TGTGCCTGGAGTCACAACAGGGAACGGACCACCGGGGAGCTGTTTTTT
CDR3: CAWSHNRERTTGELFF

V: TRBV7-3
size: once
J: TRBJ2-2
D: NA
DNA: TGTGCCAGCAGCTTCACTAGGGTTTGGAACACCGGGGAGCTGTTTTTT
CDR3: CASSFTRVWNTGELFF

V: TRBV6-5
size: NA
J: TRBJ1-1
D: TRBD1
DNA: TGTGCCAGCAGTTCGTACCGACAGGGCCTGAACACTGAAGCTTTCTTT
CDR3: CASSSYRQGLNTEAFF

V: TRBV9
size: NA
J: TRBJ2-2
D: NA
DNA: TGTGCCAGCAGCGCCTTCCGGGCCGCGGGCACCGGGGAGCTGTTTTTT
CDR3: CASSAFRAAGTGELFF

V: TRBV6-1
size: NA
J: TRBJ2-7
D: TRBD2
DNA: TGTGCCAGCAGTGAAGCATTCCTATTGACGGGAGGGCCCGAGTACTTC
CDR3: CASSEAFLLTGGPEYF

V: TRBV9
size: NA
J: TRBJ2-2
D: NA
DNA: TGTGCCAGCAGCGTAGCTCTCGAGCCCGGGACGGCGAACACCGGGGAGCTGTTTTTT
CDR3: CASSVALEPGTANTGELFF

V: TRBV4-1
size: NA
J: TRBJ2-7
D: NA
DNA: TGCGCCAGCAGCCAAGTCCTAGCTGAGTACGAGCAGTACTTC
CDR3: CASSQVLAEYEQYF

V: TRBV27
size: NA
J: TRBJ2-7
D: NA
DNA: TGTGCCAGCAGTTTGGTTCACGGCAGGGGGGCACGCGAGCAGTACTTC
CDR3: CASSLVHGRGAREQYF

V: TRBV9
size: NA
J: TRBJ2-7
D: TRBD2
DNA: TGTGCCAGCAGCGAGGGACTAGCGGAGTACGAGCAGTACTTC
CDR3: CASSEGLAEYEQYF

V: TRBV28
size: NA
J: TRBJ1-2
D: NA
DNA: TGTGCCAGCAGTTTTGTTCGGGGGGCCGACTATGGCTACACCTTC
CDR3: CASSFVRGADYGYTF

V: TRBV6-5
size: NA
J: TRBJ2-5
D: NA
DNA: TGTGCCAGCAGTTACCGTCTGCGGGCCCAAGAGACCCAGTACTTC
CDR3: CASSYRLRAQETQYF

V: TRBV28
size: once
J: TRBJ2-7
D: NA
DNA: TGTGCCAGCACCTCCCCCCGGGGTCCCCCCTACGAGCAGTACTTC
CDR3: CASTSPRGPPYEQYF

V: TRBV15
size: NA
J: TRBJ2-3
D: NA
DNA: TGTGCCACCAGCAGGACGCCGCTTGATACGCAGTATTTT
CDR3: CATSRTPLDTQYF

V: TRBV19
size: NA
J: TRBJ2-1
D: NA
DNA: TGTGCCAGTAGTATGAGGGAAGCGTACAATGAGCAGTTCTTC
CDR3: CASSMREAYNEQFF

V: TRBV14
size: NA
J: TRBJ2-2
D: NA
DNA: TGTGCCAGCAGACGAGTGGGGAACACCGGGGAGCTGTTTTTT
CDR3: CASRRVGNTGELFF

V: TRBV28
size: NA
J: TRBJ2-7
D: TRBD2
DNA: TGTGCCAGCAGCCTACTAGCGGGAATCCACGAGCAGTACTTC
CDR3: CASSLLAGIHEQYF

V: TRBV6-1
size: NA
J: TRBJ2-7
D: TRBD2
DNA: TGTGCCAGCAGTGAAGTCCCCCTCCGCGGGGGTTCCTACGAGCAGTACTTC
CDR3: CASSEVPLRGGSYEQYF

V: TRBV28
size: once
J: TRBJ2-1
D: TRBD2
DNA: TGTGCCAGCAGTCGTATGCTAGCGGGAGAATACAATGAGCAGTTCTTC
CDR3: CASSRMLAGEYNEQFF

V: TRBV9
size: NA
J: TRBJ2-2
D: NA
DNA: TGTGCCAGCAGCCCAGGGGGGACCCTAACCGGGGAGCTGTTTTTT
CDR3: CASSPGGTLTGELFF

V: TRBV5-6
size: NA
J: TRBJ1-3
D: NA
DNA: TGTGCCAGCAGCACGGACATCTCTGGAAACACCATATATTTT
CDR3: CASSTDISGNTIYF

V: TRBV27
size: NA
J: TRBJ2-7
D: NA
DNA: TGTGCCAGCAGTCCCAGTAGTACCTACGAGCAGTACTTC
CDR3: CASSPSSTYEQYF

V: TRBV5-6
size: once
J: TRBJ2-7
D: NA
DNA: TGTGCCAGCAGCTTGGACAGGGTAACCTACGAGCAGTACTTC
CDR3: CASSLDRVTYEQYF

V: TRBV28
size: NA
J: TRBJ2-2
D: NA
DNA: TGTGCCAGCAGTTTCATCACAGAAACTTATTCCGGGGAGCTGTTTTTT
CDR3: CASSFITETYSGELFF

V: TRBV7-9
size: NA
J: TRBJ2-3
D: NA
DNA: TGTGCCAGCCGAGGGCTCTATAGCACAGATACGCAGTATTTT
CDR3: CASRGLYSTDTQYF

V: TRBV7-8
size: once
J: TRBJ1-3
D: NA
DNA: TGTGCCAGCAGCTTATTTCCAGTCTCTGGAAACACCATATATTTT
CDR3: CASSLFPVSGNTIYF

V: TRBV29-1
size: NA
J: TRBJ2-5
D: NA
DNA: TGCAGCGTTGAAGCGGGAGTCGCAGAGACCCAGTACTTC
CDR3: CSVEAGVAETQYF

V: TRBV7-6
size: NA
J: TRBJ2-7
D: TRBD2
DNA: TGTGCCAGCAGCGACCCTAGCGGGGGGGATAACGAGCAGTACTTC
CDR3: CASSDPSGGDNEQYF

V: TRBV5-1
size: NA
J: TRBJ2-5
D: NA
DNA: TGCGCCAGCAGCTTGTTTCGGGGACAAGAGACCCAGTACTTC
CDR3: CASSLFRGQETQYF

V: TRBV2
size: NA
J: TRBJ2-7
D: NA
DNA: TGTGCCAGCAGAGGCCTAAGGACAGCGTTTATCGAGGAGCAGTACTTC
CDR3: CASRGLRTAFIEEQYF

V: TRBV9
size: few
J: TRBJ2-2
D: NA
DNA: TGTGCCAGCAGCGTAGGGGACGGGGAGCTGTTTTTT
CDR3: CASSVGDGELFF

V: TRBV5-1
size: NA
J: TRBJ1-2
D: NA
DNA: TGCGCCAGCAGCTCCTATGTCAAACAGGGAGGATTCTGTGGCTACACCTTC
CDR3: CASSSYVKQGGFCGYTF

V: TRBV4-1
size: NA
J: TRBJ1-3
D: NA
DNA: TGCGCCAGCAGCCAAGTTTGGTCCGGAAACACCATATATTTT
CDR3: CASSQVWSGNTIYF

V: TRBV6-5
size: NA
J: TRBJ1-5
D: NA
DNA: TGTGCCAGCAGTTCCCGGGGAGTGGATCAGCCCCAGCATTTT
CDR3: CASSSRGVDQPQHF

V: TRBV28
size: NA
J: TRBJ2-4
D: TRBD2
DNA: TGTGCCAGCAGTCGTCCAAACTGGCGGGAGGCAGAACTAGCCAAAAACATTCAGTACTTC
CDR3: CASSRPNWREAELAKNIQYF

V: TRBV29-1
size: NA
J: TRBJ2-1
D: NA
DNA: TGCAGCGTCCCGGGGGACTACAATGAGCAGTTCTTC
CDR3: CSVPGDYNEQFF

V: TRBV6-5
size: NA
J: TRBJ2-5
D: NA
DNA: TGTGCCAGCAGTTACACGGACAGCCCTAGGTCACAGACCCAGTACTTC
CDR3: CASSYTDSPRSQTQYF

V: TRBV28
size: NA
J: TRBJ2-7
D: NA
DNA: TGTGCCAGCAGTTTAGGGCCTTCCTGGGGGGAGCAGTACTTC
CDR3: CASSLGPSWGEQYF

V: TRBV5-1
size: NA
J: TRBJ1-4
D: NA
DNA: TGCGCCAGCAGCACGGATGAAAAACTGTTTTTT
CDR3: CASSTDEKLFF

V: TRBV7-9
size: NA
J: TRBJ1-1
D: NA
DNA: TGTGCCAGCACCCTCGATCGAGGGCCGAACACTGAAGCTTTCTTT
CDR3: CASTLDRGPNTEAFF